Included here is one T cell receptor (beta chain) sequence, with context. The data originate from a study of blood T cell repertoires in COVID-19. Sequencing used immunoSEQ multiplex PCR; TCRdb keeps in-frame clones, though not all of them. The repertoire holds about 400,000 clones, 88% seen once, with 0.9% to 1% in the top ten. What was sequenced was PBMCs or T cells enriched from blood (not recorded which). The TCR originated in a young woman with acute COVID-19.

The CDR3 DNA reads TGTGCCAGCAGCGGACAGGGACCTGGCAATCAGCCCCAGCATTTT. It encodes CASSGQGPGNQPQHF. This chain joins TRBV5-5 and TRBJ1-5; 8 bases fit TRBD1. This CDR3 contains 15 residues. V lost 4 bases and J lost 2; bases outside the gene matches: 5. The germline V gene has CDR1 SGHKS and CDR2 YYEKEE (reference sequence).